This T cell receptor beta chain was obtained from a study of regulatory T cells in long-lasting Graves disease. For the study at large: Graves' patients with a new diagnosis had received antithyroid drugs under 3 months.

There are many counts of this clonotype. CDR3 regions were amplified by Arm-PCR using iRepertoire HTBI primers to build TCR beta libraries. One entry per CDR3 protein results from TCRdb running MiXCR on the multiplex PCR reads. The table has about 500,000 distinct CDR3 sequences, around 13% seen once; the top ten hold around 9.3%. Germline CDR1 reads KGHSH; CDR2 reads LQKENI. V was clipped by 5 bases and J by 2 bases, with 14 bases between them. The CDR3 loop spans 15 amino acids. Documented time point: newly diagnosed GD, antithyroid drugs for less than 3 months. Extracted RNA from PBMCs served as the source of the TCR library. The same sample was also studied in work on T cells in Graves' hyperthyroidism and ophthalmopathy. Per that paper: The HTBI primer set served for first-round RT-PCR of the TCR CDR3.

The chain links TRBV18 to TRBJ2-3; D perhaps matches TRBD1 (6 bases). This clonotype was sampled from a woman aged 25 to 39 with Graves disease. Sequenced material: peripheral blood mononuclear cells (PBMCs), taken at new diagnosis, from a patient treated with antithyroid drugs. The CDR3 DNA reads as TGTGCCAGCTCATCGCAGGGGAAGGCCACAGATACGCAGTATTTT. Its protein is CASSSQGKATDTQYF.